This T cell receptor beta chain was recorded in a study of cytomegalovirus exposure and HLA in healthy donors. Study background: HLA-typed donors contributed around 85 million unique TCRs, which were held in an early data release.

CDR1 WNHNN and CDR2 SYGVQD come from the germline V gene (reference sequence). CDR3 length: 14 residues. V was shortened by 4 bases and J by 5 bases, with 13 bases between the two germline ends. Concerning this clone itself: Antigen unknown.

Findings and caveats of the study: Reports credit the classifier with highly specific, highly sensitive diagnosis of cytomegalovirus status.

The PCR contained 60 Vbeta and 13 Jbeta primers. Measured with immunoSEQ multiplex PCR; TCRdb has only the in-frame clones, and not every one. The table has over 150,000 clones, about three quarters seen once; the top ten hold around 3.1%. This sequence joins TRBV10-1 and TRBJ2-3; possibly TRBD2 for D (6 bases). The specimen sequenced was PBMCs. This sequence was found in a woman in her 50s in good health and CMV-seropositive. The CDR3 loop is CASSGPGEEDTQYF. CDR3 coding DNA: TGCGCCAGCAGTGGCCCGGGAGAGGAAGATACGCAGTATTTT.